The 3 T cell receptor beta chains given below trace back to one sample, sequenced in a study of T cells after yellow fever vaccination. Each CDR3 protein is one row after TCRdb ran MiXCR on the 5' RACE reads. Of hundreds of thousands of distinct CDR3 sequences listed, about 4% are singletons. The starting material was PBMCs, obtained 5 days after the yellow fever booster vaccination. The receptors stem from a man between 18 and 35 years old who received the YFV17D yellow fever vaccine.

This clonotype was detected a few times. The chain carries TRBV11-2 and TRBJ2-1; D call uncertain. V was shortened by 0 bases and J by 12 bases, with 15 bases between the two germline ends. Germline lookup yields CDR1 SGHAT and CDR2 FQNNGV. This CDR3 has 14 amino acids. DNA for the CDR3: TGTGCCAGCAGCTTAGATCAAGAGAACACTGGGCAGTTCTTC. The encoded protein is CASSLDQENTGQFF.

This clonotype has a handful of counts. J is TRBJ2-7 and V is TRBV5-1; perhaps TRBD1 as D (5 bases). The germline V and J ends were trimmed by 0 bases and 2 bases, with 18 bases remaining between them. Germline V lookup: CDR1 SGHRS, CDR2 YFSETQ. The CDR3 consists of 17 residues. CDR3 DNA: TGCGCCAGCAGCTTGGGGACAATGACGGACCGCACCTACGAGCAGTACTTC. It yields the protein CASSLGTMTDRTYEQYF.

The chain is built from TRBV19 and TRBJ2-2; no definite D call. Per the germline V gene, CDR1 is LNHDA and CDR2 is SQIVND (reference sequence). This CDR3 is built from 15 residues. V was trimmed by 1 base and J by 7 bases, leaving 13 bases between them. The CDR3 loop is CASSIATVRNGELFF. Here the CDR3 DNA reads TGTGCCAGTAGTATAGCTACAGTCCGAAACGGGGAGCTGTTTTTT.